The sequence of this T cell receptor beta chain was determined in a study of blood T cell repertoires in COVID-19. Per the original methods: Reference gene primer amplification gave nucleated cell count estimates. This table comes from immunoSEQ multiplex PCR, and its TCRdb copy is limited to in-frame clones, with some not included. V and J calls and clone size are given by that table; D and trimming were obtained from the DNA. The top ten hold around 16% of the sample, which has about 180,000 clones, about 78% seen once. In terms of age and location, participants ranged from roughly 18 to 89 years and lived in under 30 US areas. Participant-reported clinical history was the basis for cohort assignment. The sequenced sample consisted of PBMCs or T cells enriched from blood (not recorded which). The TCR sequence derives from a woman in her forties or fifties who had recovered from COVID-19.

CDR3 DNA sequence: TGTGCCAGCAGTGACCCCAGACAGGGAGGAGGCTCCTACGAGCAGTACTTC. Protein product: CASSDPRQGGGSYEQYF. The J gene is TRBJ2-7, the V gene TRBV2; tentatively, D is TRBD1 (7 bases). V lost 3 bases, J lost 0 bases, and 18 bases lay in between. The germline V gene has CDR1 SNHLY and CDR2 FYNNEI. The CDR3 runs 17 residues.